The clone carrying this T cell receptor beta chain has at least ten counts. This specimen comes from a study of CD8+ T cells in alopecia areata. The treatment: oral pan-JAK inhibitor, 5-10 mg twice daily. cDNA serving as the sequencing template came from extracted, reverse transcribed RNA. Some clones are missing from TCRdb's copy, which holds only in-frame ones; the method was immunoSEQ multiplex PCR. Of under 200,000 clones in the sample, less than 70% were seen once. V lost 2 bases and J lost 2; bases outside the gene matches: 0. The CDR3 extends over 14 amino acids. The germline V gene has CDR1 SGHTA and CDR2 FQGNSA.

The sample was CD4+ T cells sorted from blood, taken at week 24, from a patient treated with tofacitinib. The V gene is TRBV7-2, the J gene TRBJ1-5, with 7 bases aligning to TRBD1. The source of this sequence is a human donor with alopecia areata. CDR3 sequence reads: CASSLTGGNQPQHF. In DNA form, the CDR3 reads TGTGCCAGCAGCTTAACAGGGGGCAATCAGCCCCAGCATTTT.